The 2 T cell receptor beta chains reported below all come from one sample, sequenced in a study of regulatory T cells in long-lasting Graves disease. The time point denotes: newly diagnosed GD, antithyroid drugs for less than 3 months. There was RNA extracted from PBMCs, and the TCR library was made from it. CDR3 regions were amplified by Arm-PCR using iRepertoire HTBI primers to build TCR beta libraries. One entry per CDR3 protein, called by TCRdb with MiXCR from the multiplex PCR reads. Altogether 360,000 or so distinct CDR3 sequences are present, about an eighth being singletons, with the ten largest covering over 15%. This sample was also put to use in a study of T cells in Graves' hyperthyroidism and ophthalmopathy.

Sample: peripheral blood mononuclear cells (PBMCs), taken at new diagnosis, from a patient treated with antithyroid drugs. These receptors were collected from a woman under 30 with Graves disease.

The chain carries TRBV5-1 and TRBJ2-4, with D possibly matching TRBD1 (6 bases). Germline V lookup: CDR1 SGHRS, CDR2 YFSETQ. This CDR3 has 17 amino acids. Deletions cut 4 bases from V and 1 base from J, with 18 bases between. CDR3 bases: TGCGCCAGCAGCCGGATGGGGGCAGGGATGGCCAAAAACATTCAGTACTTC. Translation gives CASSRMGAGMAKNIQYF. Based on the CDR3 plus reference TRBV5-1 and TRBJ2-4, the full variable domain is KAGVTQTPRYLIKTRGQQVTLSCSPISGHRSVSWYQQTPGQGLQFLFEYFSETQRNKGNFPGRFSGRQFSNSRSEMNVSTLELGDSALYLCASSRMGAGMAKNIQYFGAGTRLSVL.

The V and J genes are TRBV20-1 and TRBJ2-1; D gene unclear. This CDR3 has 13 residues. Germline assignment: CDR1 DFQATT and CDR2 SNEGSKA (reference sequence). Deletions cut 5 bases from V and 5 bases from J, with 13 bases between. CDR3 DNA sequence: TGCAGTGCTCTTCGGGCAGGAGACAATGAGCAGTTCTTC. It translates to CSALRAGDNEQFF.